This TCR beta chain was identified in a study of blood T cell repertoires in COVID-19. A Seattle source enrolled patients during active infection and followed them longitudinally. In the study's own analysis: Reference gene primer amplification gave nucleated cell count estimates. Clones were sequenced by immunoSEQ multiplex PCR, and TCRdb holds only the in-frame ones, with some missing. Clone size and the V and J calls come from that table; the DNA yielded D and trimming. The profile covers some 220,000 clones, with nearly 95% appearing a single time and around 0.9% taken by the ten largest. This CDR3 is built from 14 residues. Germline V lookup: CDR1 MNHNY, CDR2 SVGAGI (reference sequence). V shed 5 bases and J shed 2 bases, with 12 bases lying between them.

This receptor was taken from a man aged 25 to 40 with COVID-19, enrolled during active disease. Sequencing used peripheral blood. The rearrangement links TRBV6-6 to TRBJ1-2; D ambiguous. The chain's CDR3 is CASSLGEANYGYTF. The CDR3 DNA follows: TGTGCCAGCAGTCTGGGAGAGGCCAACTATGGCTACACCTTC.